The sequence of this TCR beta chain was determined in a study of shared clonotypes between healthy human individuals. Study conclusions and caveats: Larger estimated richness was generally recorded for naive subsets relative to memory subsets. Approximately 5.4% of naive CD4 clonotypes were common to a few donors.

Details on this clone: No antigen is known for it.

CDR1 and CDR2 (germline): MNHNY, SVGAGI (reference sequence). CDR3 length equals 15 residues. The germline V and J ends were trimmed by 10 bases and 4 bases, with 20 bases remaining between them. Measured with immunoSEQ multiplex PCR; TCRdb has only the in-frame clones, and not every one. The sample yields about 2,200,000 clones, 93% seen once. Naive CD8 cells comprised CD45RO-negative, CCR7-positively selected cells, excluding terminally differentiated effector memory CD45RA+ cells. Sequenced input: naive CD8+ T cells from PBMCs. The sequence came from a man younger than 35 in good health. Some clones in this sample may be carry-over from other donors' samples. The V gene is TRBV6-6, the J gene TRBJ2-1; D gene ambiguous. CDR3 coding DNA: TGTGCCACCGTCGCTGAGGCTAGTTCTTACAATGAGCAGTTCTTC. This translates into CATVAEASSYNEQFF.